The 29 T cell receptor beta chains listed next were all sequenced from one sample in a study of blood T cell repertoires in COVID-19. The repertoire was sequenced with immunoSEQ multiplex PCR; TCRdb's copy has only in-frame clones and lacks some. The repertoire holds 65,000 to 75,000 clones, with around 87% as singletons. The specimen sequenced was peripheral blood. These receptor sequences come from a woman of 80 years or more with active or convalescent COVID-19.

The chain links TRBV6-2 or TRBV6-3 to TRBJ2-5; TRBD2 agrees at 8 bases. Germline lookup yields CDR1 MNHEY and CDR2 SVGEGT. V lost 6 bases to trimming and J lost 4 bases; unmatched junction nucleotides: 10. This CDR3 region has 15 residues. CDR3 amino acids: CASSRGLAVGETQYF. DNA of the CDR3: TGTGCCAGCAGCCGAGGACTAGCCGTCGGAGAGACCCAGTACTTC.

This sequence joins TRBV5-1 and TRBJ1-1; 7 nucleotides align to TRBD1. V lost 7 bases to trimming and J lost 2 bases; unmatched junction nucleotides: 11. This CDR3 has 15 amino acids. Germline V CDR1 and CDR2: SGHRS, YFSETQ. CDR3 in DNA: TGCGCCAGCTCCCTTAGGGGGCAAGGAAACACTGAAGCTTTCTTT. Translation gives CASSLRGQGNTEAFF.

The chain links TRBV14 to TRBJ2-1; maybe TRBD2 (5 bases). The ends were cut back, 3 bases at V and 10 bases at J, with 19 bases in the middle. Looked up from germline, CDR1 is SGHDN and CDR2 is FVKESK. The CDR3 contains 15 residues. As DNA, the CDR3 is TGTGCCAGCAGCCACGCGCCGGCCCGGGAAGGCGAGCAGTTCTTC. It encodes CASSHAPAREGEQFF.

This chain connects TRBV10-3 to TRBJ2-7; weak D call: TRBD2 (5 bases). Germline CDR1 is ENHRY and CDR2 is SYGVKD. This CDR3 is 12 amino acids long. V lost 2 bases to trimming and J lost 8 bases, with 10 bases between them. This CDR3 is CAISEPPGKQYF. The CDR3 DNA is TGTGCCATCAGTGAGCCCCCGGGAAAGCAGTACTTC.

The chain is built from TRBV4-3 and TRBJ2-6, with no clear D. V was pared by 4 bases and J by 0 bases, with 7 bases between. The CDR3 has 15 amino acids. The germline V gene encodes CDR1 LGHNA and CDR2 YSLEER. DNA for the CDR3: TGCGCCAGCAGCCTAGACAACTCTGGGGCCAACGTCCTGACTTTC. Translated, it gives CASSLDNSGANVLTF.

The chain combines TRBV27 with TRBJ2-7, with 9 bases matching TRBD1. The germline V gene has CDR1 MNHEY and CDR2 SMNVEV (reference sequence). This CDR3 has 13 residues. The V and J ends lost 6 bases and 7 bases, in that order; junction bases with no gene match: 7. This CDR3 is CASRNRGLGEQYF. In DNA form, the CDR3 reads TGTGCCAGCAGAAACAGGGGGCTGGGGGAGCAGTACTTC.

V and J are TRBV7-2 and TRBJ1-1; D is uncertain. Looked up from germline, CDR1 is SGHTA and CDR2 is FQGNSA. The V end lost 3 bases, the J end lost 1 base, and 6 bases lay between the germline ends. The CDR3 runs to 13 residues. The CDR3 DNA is TGTGCCAGCAGCTTTGGCGGGAACACTGAAGCTTTCTTT. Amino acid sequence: CASSFGGNTEAFF. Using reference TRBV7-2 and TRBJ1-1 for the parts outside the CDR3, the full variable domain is GAGVSQSPSNKVTEKGKDVELRCDPISGHTALYWYRQSLGQGLEFLIYFQGNSAPDKSGLPSDRFSAERTGGSVSTLTIQRTQQEDSAVYLCASSFGGNTEAFFGQGTRLTVV.

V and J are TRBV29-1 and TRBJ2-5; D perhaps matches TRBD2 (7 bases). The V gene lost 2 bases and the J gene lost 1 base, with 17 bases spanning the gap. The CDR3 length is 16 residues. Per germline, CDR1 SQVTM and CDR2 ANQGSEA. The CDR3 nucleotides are TGCAGCGTTGAACGACGACGGGGGGCCTTCCAAGAGACCCAGTACTTC. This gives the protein CSVERRRGAFQETQYF. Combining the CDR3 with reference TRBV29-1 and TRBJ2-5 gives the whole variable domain SAVISQKPSRDICQRGTSLTIQCQVDSQVTMMFWYRQQPGQSLTLIATANQGSEATYESGFVIDKFPISRPNLTFSTLTVSNMSPEDSSIYLCSVERRRGAFQETQYFGPGTRLLVL.

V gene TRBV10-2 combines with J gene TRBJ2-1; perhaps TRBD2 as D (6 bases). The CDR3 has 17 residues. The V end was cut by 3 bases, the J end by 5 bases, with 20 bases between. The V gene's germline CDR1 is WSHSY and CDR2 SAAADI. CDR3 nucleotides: TGCGCCAGCAGTGACTTGAGAGGGAGGCTCATAAACAATGAGCAGTTCTTC. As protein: CASSDLRGRLINNEQFF.

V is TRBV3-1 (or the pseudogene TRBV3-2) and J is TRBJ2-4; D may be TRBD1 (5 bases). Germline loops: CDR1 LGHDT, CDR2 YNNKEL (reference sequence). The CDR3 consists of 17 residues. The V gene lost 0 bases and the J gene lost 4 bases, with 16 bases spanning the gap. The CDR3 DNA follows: TGTGCCAGCAGCCAAGACAGGGATGGTGATACTAAAAACATTCAGTACTTC. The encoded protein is CASSQDRDGDTKNIQYF.

Here the CDR3 DNA reads TGTGCCAGCTCACCACCGGGCCTATACTATGGCTACACCTTC. This sequence encodes CASSPPGLYYGYTF. V and J are TRBV18 and TRBJ1-2; D is unclear. Germline V CDR1 and CDR2: KGHSH, LQKENI. This CDR3 has 14 residues. V was pared by 0 bases and J by 3 bases, with 8 bases between.

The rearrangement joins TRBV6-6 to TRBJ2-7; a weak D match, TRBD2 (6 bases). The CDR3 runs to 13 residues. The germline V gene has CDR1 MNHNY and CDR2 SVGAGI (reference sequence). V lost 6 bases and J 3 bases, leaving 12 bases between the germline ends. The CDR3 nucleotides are TGTGCCAGCAGGTCGCGGGACGACTACGAGCAGTACTTC. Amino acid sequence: CASRSRDDYEQYF.

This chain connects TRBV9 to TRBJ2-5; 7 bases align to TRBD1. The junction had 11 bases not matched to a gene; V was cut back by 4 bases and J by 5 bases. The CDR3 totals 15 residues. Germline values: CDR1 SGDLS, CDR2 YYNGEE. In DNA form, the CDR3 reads TGTGCCAGCAGCATAGACAGGGTAGGAAAGGAGACCCAGTACTTC. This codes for CASSIDRVGKETQYF.

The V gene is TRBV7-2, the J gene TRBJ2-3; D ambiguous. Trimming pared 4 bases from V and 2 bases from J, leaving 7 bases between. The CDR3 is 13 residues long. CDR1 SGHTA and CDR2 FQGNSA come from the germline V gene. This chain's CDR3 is CASSSIHTDTQYF. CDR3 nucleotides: TGTGCCAGCAGCTCGATACACACAGATACGCAGTATTTT. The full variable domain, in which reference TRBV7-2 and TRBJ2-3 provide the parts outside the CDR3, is GAGVSQSPSNKVTEKGKDVELRCDPISGHTALYWYRQSLGQGLEFLIYFQGNSAPDKSGLPSDRFSAERTGGSVSTLTIQRTQQEDSAVYLCASSSIHTDTQYFGPGTRLTVL.

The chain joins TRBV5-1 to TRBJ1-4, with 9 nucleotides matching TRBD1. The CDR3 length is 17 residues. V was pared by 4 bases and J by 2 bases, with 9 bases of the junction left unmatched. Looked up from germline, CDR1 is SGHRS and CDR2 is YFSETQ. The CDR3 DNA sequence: TGCGCCAGCAGCCCTAATGGACAGGGGAGGACTAATGAAAAACTGTTTTTT. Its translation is CASSPNGQGRTNEKLFF.

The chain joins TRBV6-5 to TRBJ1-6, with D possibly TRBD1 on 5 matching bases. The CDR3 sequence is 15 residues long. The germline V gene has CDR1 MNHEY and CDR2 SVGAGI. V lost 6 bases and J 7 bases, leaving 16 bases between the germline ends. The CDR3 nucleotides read TGTGCCAGCAGCCACGGGGGGAACCTAAATTCACCCCTCCACTTT. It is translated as CASSHGGNLNSPLHF.

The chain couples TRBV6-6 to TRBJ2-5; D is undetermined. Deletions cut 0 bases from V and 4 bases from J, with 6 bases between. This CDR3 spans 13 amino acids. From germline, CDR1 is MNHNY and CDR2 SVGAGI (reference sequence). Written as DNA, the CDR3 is TGTGCCAGCAGTTACTCCTCCTTAGAGACCCAGTACTTC. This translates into CASSYSSLETQYF.

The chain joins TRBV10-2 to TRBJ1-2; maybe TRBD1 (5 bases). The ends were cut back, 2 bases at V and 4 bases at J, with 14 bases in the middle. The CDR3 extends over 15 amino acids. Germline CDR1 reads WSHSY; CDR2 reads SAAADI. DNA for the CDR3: TGCGCCAGCAGTGAGCCACCTCCGGGGGGCTATGGCTACACCTTC. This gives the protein CASSEPPPGGYGYTF.

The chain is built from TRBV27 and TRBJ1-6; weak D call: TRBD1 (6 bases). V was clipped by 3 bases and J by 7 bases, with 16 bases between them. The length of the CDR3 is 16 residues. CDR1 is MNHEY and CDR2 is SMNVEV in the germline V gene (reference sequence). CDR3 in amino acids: CASSLDAQGRNSPLHF. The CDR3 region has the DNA TGTGCCAGCAGTTTGGACGCACAGGGTCGGAATTCACCCCTCCACTTT.

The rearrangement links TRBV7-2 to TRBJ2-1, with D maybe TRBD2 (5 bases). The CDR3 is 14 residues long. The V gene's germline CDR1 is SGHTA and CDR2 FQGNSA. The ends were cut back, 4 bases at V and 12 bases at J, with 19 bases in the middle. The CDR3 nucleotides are TGTGCCAGCAGCTCCCCCCCCACAGCACGGGGGCAGTTCTTC. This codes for CASSSPPTARGQFF.

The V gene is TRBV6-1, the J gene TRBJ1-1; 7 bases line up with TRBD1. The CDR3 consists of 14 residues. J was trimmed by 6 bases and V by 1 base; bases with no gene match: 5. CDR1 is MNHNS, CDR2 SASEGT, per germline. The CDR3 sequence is CASSEDRGRSEAFF. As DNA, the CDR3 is TGTGCCAGCAGTGAAGATAGGGGGCGGTCTGAAGCTTTCTTT.

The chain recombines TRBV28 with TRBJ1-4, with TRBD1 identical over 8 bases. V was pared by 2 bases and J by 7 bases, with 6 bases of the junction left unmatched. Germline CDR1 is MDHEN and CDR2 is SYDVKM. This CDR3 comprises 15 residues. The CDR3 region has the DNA TGTGCCAGCAGTTTAGGACAGGGCCAGGGTGAAAAACTGTTTTTT. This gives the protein CASSLGQGQGEKLFF.

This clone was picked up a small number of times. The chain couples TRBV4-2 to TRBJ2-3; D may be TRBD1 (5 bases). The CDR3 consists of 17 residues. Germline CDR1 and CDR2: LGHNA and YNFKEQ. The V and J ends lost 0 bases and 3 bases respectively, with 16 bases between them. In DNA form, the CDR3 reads TGTGCCAGCAGCCAAGATTCCGGGTTCCCAGGGACAGATACGCAGTATTTT. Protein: CASSQDSGFPGTDTQYF.

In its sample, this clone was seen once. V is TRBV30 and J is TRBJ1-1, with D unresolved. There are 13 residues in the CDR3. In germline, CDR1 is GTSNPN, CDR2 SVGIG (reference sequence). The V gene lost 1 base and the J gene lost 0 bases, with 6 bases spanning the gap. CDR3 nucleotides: TGTGCCTGGAGTGGAGATATGAACACTGAAGCTTTCTTT. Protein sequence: CAWSGDMNTEAFF.

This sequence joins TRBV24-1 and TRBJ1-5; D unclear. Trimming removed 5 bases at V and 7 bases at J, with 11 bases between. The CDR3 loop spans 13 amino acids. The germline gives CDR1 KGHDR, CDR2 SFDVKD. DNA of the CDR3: TGTGCCACCAGTGTGAAGGGAGGGCAGCCCCAGCATTTT. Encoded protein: CATSVKGGQPQHF.

CDR3 bases: TGTGCCAGCAGCTTGGCAGGGGGCCAGGGTGAAAAACTGTTTTTT. Its translation is CASSLAGGQGEKLFF. The chain couples TRBV5-4 to TRBJ1-4; 8 nucleotides agree with TRBD1. Trimming removed 0 bases from V and 7 bases from J; junction bases left unmatched: 5. This CDR3 has 15 amino acids. CDR1 and CDR2 from the germline V gene are SGHNT and YYREEE (reference sequence).

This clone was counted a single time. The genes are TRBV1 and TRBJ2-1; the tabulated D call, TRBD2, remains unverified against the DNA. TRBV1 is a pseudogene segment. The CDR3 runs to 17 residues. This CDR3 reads CTSSHLCLAGIYNEQFF. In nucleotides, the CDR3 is TGCACCAGCAGCCATCTTTGCTTAGCGGGGATATACAATGAGCAGTTCTTC.

CDR3 amino acids: CASSIQAHQPQHF. In DNA, the CDR3 is TGTGCCAGTAGTATCCAGGCGCATCAGCCCCAGCATTTT. The gene calls are TRBV19 and TRBJ1-5, with D hard to call. The length of the CDR3 is 13 residues. V lost 3 bases and J 5 bases, leaving 8 bases between the germline ends. In germline, CDR1 is LNHDA, CDR2 SQIVND (reference sequence).

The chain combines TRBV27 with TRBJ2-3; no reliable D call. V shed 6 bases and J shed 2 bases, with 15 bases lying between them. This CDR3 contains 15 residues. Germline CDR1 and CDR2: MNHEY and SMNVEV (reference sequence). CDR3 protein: CASSPLDTLTDTQYF. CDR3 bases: TGTGCCAGCAGCCCTCTTGATACTCTCACAGATACGCAGTATTTT.